Listed below are T cell receptor beta chains from one sample, sequenced in a study of T-cell reconstitution after alpha-beta-depleted transplantation in children. TCRdb ran MiXCR on the PCR reads and lists one entry per CDR3 protein. Here the sample spans 900,000 or so distinct CDR3 sequences, roughly 15% being singletons. The sample was PBMCs, mostly from graft donor cells, taken 360 days after TCRalphabeta/CD19-depleted stem cell transplant. These receptors were obtained from a male patient younger than 18 who had a stem cell transplant for acute lymphoblastic leukemia, so the T cells may come from the graft donor. The CDR3 runs from the conserved cysteine through the conserved F or W. D genes are given only for firm matches. Clone size, where shown, is once, few, many, or a class for clones that have expanded.

d_call clone_size j_call v_call cdr3_nt cdr3_aa
NA many TRBJ2-5 TRBV5-1 TGCGCCAGCAGCTTGGGGGATTCGAGTTCCCAGTACTTC CASSLGDSSSQYF
NA NA TRBJ2-1 TRBV7-9 TGTGCCAGCAGCTTACCCGCGATGAATGAGCAGTTCTTC CASSLPAMNEQFF
NA NA TRBJ2-7 TRBV18 TGTGCCAGCTCCGAACAGAAGGGGGCCTACGAGCAGTACTTC CASSEQKGAYEQYF
NA NA TRBJ2-5 TRBV6-5 TGTGCCAGCAGTTACGGTCCTGAGGGGGAGACCCAGTACTTC CASSYGPEGETQYF
TRBD2 NA TRBJ2-7 TRBV5-1 TGCGCCAGGTGGACTAGCGGGAGATACGAGCAGTACTTC CARWTSGRYEQYF
NA few TRBJ2-1 TRBV7-8 TGTGCCAGCAGCTTAGCCACAGCACGCCTGTTCTTC CASSLATARLFF
NA many TRBJ2-2 TRBV9 TGTGCCAGCAGCGTAGGGTCCGGGGAGCTGTTTTTT CASSVGSGELFF
NA NA TRBJ2-1 TRBV4-1 TGCGCCAGCAGCCAAGATTTTAGGAGCAATGAGCAGTTCTTC CASSQDFRSNEQFF
TRBD2 few TRBJ2-5 TRBV27 TGTGCCAGCCAAGAGCGGGAGGGCTCCTTCCAAGAGACCCAGTACTTC CASQEREGSFQETQYF
NA few TRBJ2-5 TRBV6-5 TGTGCCAGCAGTTACTCGGGGGGGACCCAGTACTTC CASSYSGGTQYF
TRBD2 NA TRBJ2-7 TRBV5-1 TGCGCCAGCAGCCAAGGACTAGCGGGAGTATCGCACGAGCAGTACTTC CASSQGLAGVSHEQYF
NA many TRBJ2-3 TRBV15 TGTGCCACCAGCGGAGGTGGGACCGGCACAGATACGCAGTATTTT CATSGGGTGTDTQYF
TRBD2 many TRBJ2-7 TRBV18 TGTGCCAGCTCACCATCCCTCAGCGGACTAGCGGGAGCGTACGAGCAGTACTTC CASSPSLSGLAGAYEQYF
NA few TRBJ1-1 TRBV6-5 TGTGCCAGCAGTTACCCGATGGATGAAGCTTTCTTT CASSYPMDEAFF
NA NA TRBJ2-5 TRBV2 TGTGCCAGCAGAGCGACCCCGGGACCCCGGTCAGGGTACTTC CASRATPGPRSGYF
TRBD2 NA TRBJ2-1 TRBV28 TGTGCCACACAACTAGCGGGATATTTTCAGTCCCGCTCCTACAATGAGCAGTTCTTC CATQLAGYFQSRSYNEQFF
NA NA TRBJ2-7 TRBV6-5 TGTGCCAGCAGTTACGGCCCAGGGTCCTACGAGCAGTACTTC CASSYGPGSYEQYF
TRBD2 few TRBJ2-7 TRBV10-3 TGTGCCATCAGCGCGGGACTAGCCAGGCCCTACGAGCAGTACTTC CAISAGLARPYEQYF
TRBD2 few TRBJ2-7 TRBV20-1 TGCAGTGCTAGAGATGTTAGCGGGAGGGCCGTTTTCTCCTACGAGCAGTACTTC CSARDVSGRAVFSYEQYF
TRBD1 few TRBJ1-5 TRBV12-5 TGTGCTAGTGGTCAGATGACAGGGGGTTGGAGCAATCAGCCCCAGCATTTT CASGQMTGGWSNQPQHF
NA few TRBJ2-2 TRBV6-5 TGTGCCAGCAGTTATCGGACAGCGAACACCGGGGAGCTGTTTTTT CASSYRTANTGELFF
NA few TRBJ2-7 TRBV3-1 TGTGCCAGCAGCCCGGACACGGACTACGAGCAGTACTTC CASSPDTDYEQYF
NA NA TRBJ1-1 TRBV5-1 TGCGCCAGCAGCTTGACAGGAGAGAACACTGAAGCTTTCTTT CASSLTGENTEAFF
TRBD2 NA TRBJ2-1 TRBV24-1 TGTGGCGCCAGTGATCCGGCCGAGGCTAGCGGGAGGGCCAGGTCCTACAATGAGCAGTTCTTC CGASDPAEASGRARSYNEQFF
NA many TRBJ2-7 TRBV29-1 NA CSVGPGQGLKGQYF
TRBD2 many TRBJ2-1 TRBV14 TGTGCCAGCAGCCAAGCCGGGAGGGCGCGGAATGAGCAGTTCTTC CASSQAGRARNEQFF
NA few TRBJ2-3 TRBV7-3 TGTGCCAGCAGCCCTGGGACTCCCGCACAGGGTACGCAGTATTTT CASSPGTPAQGTQYF
NA few TRBJ2-5 TRBV27 TGTGCCAGCAGCCTCTTAACGGCGGGAAGGCAAGAGACCCAGTACTTC CASSLLTAGRQETQYF
NA NA TRBJ2-7 TRBV10-3 TGTGCCATACGAGGGTGGGAACCCTCCTACGAGCAGTACTTC CAIRGWEPSYEQYF
NA NA TRBJ2-1 TRBV7-6 TGTGCCAGCAGCCCCCAGCGGTACGTCTACAATGAGCAGTTCTTC CASSPQRYVYNEQFF
NA many TRBJ2-5 TRBV5-1 TGCGCCAGCAGCTTTAGCCTAGAAGAGACCCAGTACTTC CASSFSLEETQYF
NA NA TRBJ2-3 TRBV12-3/TRBV12-4 TGTGCCAGCACCACACGCGACAGATTCACAGATACGCAGTATTTT CASTTRDRFTDTQYF
NA few TRBJ2-2 TRBV7-2 TGTGCCAGCAGCTTAGTGCGTAGTGCCGGGGAGCTGTTTTTT CASSLVRSAGELFF
TRBD2 NA TRBJ2-7 TRBV28 TGTGCCAGCAGTTTATTAGTGGCGGGAGCCGAGCAGTACTTC CASSLLVAGAEQYF
NA many TRBJ2-5 TRBV3-1 TGTGCCAGCAGCCAAGCCGGGACGGGGGAGACCCAGTACTTC CASSQAGTGETQYF
NA few TRBJ2-3 TRBV6-5 TGTGCCAGCAGACGGGGACTTTCCACAGATACGCAGTATTTT CASRRGLSTDTQYF
NA few TRBJ2-1 TRBV5-1 TGCGCCAGCAGCTTGTCTGGGACCTCCAATGAGCAGTTCTTC CASSLSGTSNEQFF
TRBD1 NA TRBJ1-5 TRBV27 TGTGCCAGCAGTGCTTATAGGGGGCCCAGCAATCAGCCCCAGCATTTT CASSAYRGPSNQPQHF
TRBD1 many TRBJ2-5 TRBV6-5 TGTGCCAGCAGTTACCGGGACAGGGCCCAAGAGACCCAGTACTTC CASSYRDRAQETQYF
TRBD2 NA TRBJ2-5 TRBV5-1 TGCGCCAGCAGCCGCGGACTAGCGGGAGATTATGAGACCCAGTACTTC CASSRGLAGDYETQYF
TRBD2 few TRBJ2-1 TRBV29-1 TGCAGCGTTGATGGTTCCGGGACTAGCGGGAGCGCAAATGAGCAGTTCTTC CSVDGSGTSGSANEQFF
TRBD2 NA TRBJ2-2 TRBV12-3/TRBV12-4 TGTGCCAGCAGTCCAGGGACTAGCGGGAGGATCACCGGGGAGCTGTTTTTT CASSPGTSGRITGELFF